This T cell receptor beta chain was captured in a study of T cell responses to AZD1222 COVID-19 vaccine. Looking at the study overall: Second doses at about 4 or about 12 weeks were pooled.

Profiling relied on immunoSEQ multiplex PCR, and the TCRdb table lists in-frame clones only, not all of them. The sample shows roughly 100,000 clones, under 90% of them seen only once. Germline V gene sequence: CDR1 SGHRS, CDR2 YFSETQ. The CDR3 spans 14 residues. V lost 2 bases, J lost 7 bases, and 1 base stayed unmatched. This receptor was taken from an adult in good health. The material was peripheral blood, obtained on day 0 of AZD1222 vaccination. The rearrangement links TRBV5-1 to TRBJ1-6; TRBD1 matches at 9 bases. The CDR3 region has the DNA TGCGCCAGCAGCTTACAGGGGGCGAATTCACCCCTCCACTTT. Protein: CASSLQGANSPLHF.